Listed below are T cell receptor beta chains from one sample, sequenced in a study of T cells in localized non-small cell lung cancer. Sequencing was performed with immunoSEQ multiplex PCR; in TCRdb, only in-frame clones are kept and a portion is missing. The repertoire holds 60,000 to 75,000 clones, 84% seen once, with about 13% in the top ten. Sequenced here: peripheral blood, sampled before any cancer treatment. The receptor set was obtained from a female donor aged 60 or older with stage I lung adenocarcinoma. The CDR3 runs from the conserved cysteine through the conserved F or W. A D gene is named only where the DNA matches it firmly. Clone size is given for some rows only: seen once, a few or many times, or a class if the clone is expanded.

d_gene	abundance	v_gene	j_gene	CDR3nt	CDR3aa
.	.	TRBV19	TRBJ1-1	TGTGCCAGTAGAATGAGGGATTTCACTGAAGCTTTCTTT	CASRMRDFTEAFF
TRBD1	.	TRBV18	TRBJ1-2	TGTGCCAGCTCACCACGAGGGGGCCCCTATGGCTACACCTTC	CASSPRGGPYGYTF
TRBD1	.	TRBV5-1	TRBJ2-7	TGCGCCAGCAGCCCGGGACAGGGGACCCACGAGCAGTACTTC	CASSPGQGTHEQYF
TRBD1	.	TRBV9	TRBJ1-1	TGTGCCAGCAGGGATCCGACAGGGAGGGGCACTGAAGCTTTCTTT	CASRDPTGRGTEAFF
.	.	TRBV6-1	TRBJ2-2	TGTGCCAGCACCAGCTGGGCTTTTACCGGGGAGCTGTTTTTT	CASTSWAFTGELFF
.	.	TRBV5-4	TRBJ1-2	TGTGCCAGCAGCTTGGGAGCTAACTATGGCTACACCTTC	CASSLGANYGYTF
TRBD2	.	TRBV9	TRBJ2-5	TGTGCCAGCAGCACCCCCTCGGGGGGGCAAGAGACCCAGTACTTC	CASSTPSGGQETQYF
.	.	TRBV30	TRBJ2-3	TGTGCCTGGAGTGTAGAGACCGGGGGTAGCACAGATACGCAGTATTTT	CAWSVETGGSTDTQYF
.	.	TRBV13	TRBJ2-5	TGTGCCAGCAGCTTAGGGGGGACCCAAGAGACCCAGTACTTC	CASSLGGTQETQYF
.	.	TRBV5-5	TRBJ1-1	TGTGCCAGCAGCTTGGCCGGGACCGCTGAAGCTTTCTTT	CASSLAGTAEAFF
.	.	TRBV6-1	TRBJ1-4	TGTGCCAGCTCAGGGGCAACCAAGGCTGAAAAACTGTTTTTT	CASSGATKAEKLFF
.	.	TRBV30	TRBJ1-4	TGTGCCTGGAGTGGACAGGAGTATGAAAAACTGTTTTTT	CAWSGQEYEKLFF
.	.	TRBV11-2	TRBJ1-4	TGTGCCAGCAGCTCGCAGCCGAATGAAAAACTGTTTTTT	CASSSQPNEKLFF
TRBD1	.	TRBV5-1	TRBJ1-1	TGCGCCAGCAGCCCGAACCCGGACAGGGCTGGGACTGAAGCTTTCTTT	CASSPNPDRAGTEAFF
.	.	TRBV10-1	TRBJ2-3	TGCGCCAGCAGTGACAGTCGGAAGGCAGATACGCAGTATTTT	CASSDSRKADTQYF
.	.	TRBV2	TRBJ1-2	TGTGCCAGCAGTGAACAAGGGAGCAGCTACTATGGCTACACCTTC	CASSEQGSSYYGYTF
.	.	TRBV25-1	TRBJ2-7	TGTGCCAGCAGTCCCGGAGGGGTCTCCTACGAGCAGTACTTC	CASSPGGVSYEQYF
TRBD1	.	TRBV4-2	TRBJ2-3	TGTGCCAGCAGCCAACTCAGACAGGGGGTTGTGGATACGCAGTATTTT	CASSQLRQGVVDTQYF
TRBD1	.	TRBV10-2	TRBJ2-2	TGCGCCAGTTGGGACAGGGGATACACCGGGGAGCTGTTTTTT	CASWDRGYTGELFF
.	.	TRBV9	TRBJ1-1	TGTGCCAGCAGCCGACTTACTAACACTGAAGCTTTCTTT	CASSRLTNTEAFF
.	.	TRBV7-6	TRBJ2-5	TGTGCCAGCAGCCCCCTCCGCGAGACCCAGTACTTC	CASSPLRETQYF
.	.	TRBV19	TRBJ1-1	TGTGCCAGTAGTATAAAGGCCCCGACAGGCCAGAACACTGAAGCTTTCTTT	CASSIKAPTGQNTEAFF
TRBD1	once	TRBV5-1	TRBJ1-2	TGCGCCAGCAGCTTGTTTACAGGGGGGGACTATGGCTACACCTTC	CASSLFTGGDYGYTF
.	.	TRBV11-2	TRBJ1-2	TGTGCCAGCAGCTTGGGCCTGGACTATGGCTACACCTTC	CASSLGLDYGYTF
TRBD2	.	TRBV7-3	TRBJ2-3	TGTGCCAGCAGCCCCCGTGACGGGAGGGGGATAAGGTGGTATTTT	CASSPRDGRGIRWYF
.	.	TRBV5-6	TRBJ1-2	TGTGCCAGCAGCTTGAGTTTCCTTCCGGCGAATGGCTACACCTTC	CASSLSFLPANGYTF
TRBD2	.	TRBV5-6	TRBJ2-1	TGTGCCAGCAGCACCACTAGCGGGGTAATCAATGAGCAGTTCTTC	CASSTTSGVINEQFF
TRBD2	.	TRBV19	TRBJ2-5	TGTGCCAGTAGCAAACTAGCGGGGGGGCCCTTGGAGACCCAGTACTTC	CASSKLAGGPLETQYF
.	few	TRBV2	TRBJ1-2	TGTGCCAGCAGTCCAGATTCTTATGGCTACACCTTC	CASSPDSYGYTF
.	once	TRBV7-9	TRBJ2-7	TGTGCCAGCAGCTTCATCGCGGCGGCCTCCTACGAGCAGTACTTC	CASSFIAAASYEQYF
TRBD1	.	TRBV28	TRBJ1-1	TGTGCCAGCATCCCAGGGGGGATGGAGAACACTGAAGCTTTCTTT	CASIPGGMENTEAFF
TRBD1	once	TRBV10-3	TRBJ1-3	TGTGCCATCAGCCCGGGACAGGCGGACACCATATATTTT	CAISPGQADTIYF
.	.	TRBV7-9	TRBJ2-7	TGTGCCAGCACCACGGAGGAAGGCATCTCCTACGAGCAGTACTTC	CASTTEEGISYEQYF
.	.	TRBV10-2	TRBJ1-5	TGCGCCAGCAGTGACGTCCAGCGGACACCTAAGCCTCAGCCCCAGCATTTT	CASSDVQRTPKPQPQHF
TRBD2	.	TRBV5-8	TRBJ2-1	TGTGCCAGCAGCGCCCTTCTAGCGGGGTCCTACAATGAGCAGTTCTTC	CASSALLAGSYNEQFF
.	.	TRBV14	TRBJ2-6	TGTGCCAGCAGCCATCTGGGGGCTGGGGCCAACGTCCTGACTTTC	CASSHLGAGANVLTF
.	few	TRBV29-1	TRBJ1-1	TGCAGCGTTGGAGGGGCCGCCACTGAAGCTTTCTTT	CSVGGAATEAFF
TRBD2	.	TRBV6-1	TRBJ2-3	TGTGCCGGTAAACTAGCGGGGGGGCGAGATACGCAGTATTTT	CAGKLAGGRDTQYF
.	.	TRBV7-2	TRBJ1-4	TGTGCCAGCAGCTCCCGGTTCCTACCCTACGAAAAACTGTTTTTT	CASSSRFLPYEKLFF
.	.	TRBV2	TRBJ1-1	TGTGCCAGCAGCGAAGACCTGGGGGAGGTGAACACTGAAGCTTTCTTT	CASSEDLGEVNTEAFF
.	.	TRBV9	TRBJ2-4	TGTGCCAGCAGCGTAGGGGGGGATTTGGTGGCCAAAAACATTCAGTACTTC	CASSVGGDLVAKNIQYF
TRBD1	.	TRBV15	TRBJ2-7	TGTGCCACCAGCAGAGACAGGGGGTATGTCGTGCAGTACTTC	CATSRDRGYVVQYF
.	.	TRBV19	TRBJ1-5	TGTGCCAGTAGTATAGATAAGGACAGAAATCAGCCCCAGCATTTT	CASSIDKDRNQPQHF
TRBD1	.	TRBV18	TRBJ2-3	TGTGCCAGCTCACCAGACAGGGTTAGAACAGATACGCAGTATTTT	CASSPDRVRTDTQYF
.	.	TRBV7-9	TRBJ2-5	TGTGCCAGCAGCTTAGCCCTCACAGGCAGGGAGACCCAGTACTTC	CASSLALTGRETQYF
TRBD1	.	TRBV5-6	TRBJ2-7	TGTGCCAGCAGGCGGCTCGGGACAGGGGTCTTTGTGCAGTACTTC	CASRRLGTGVFVQYF
.	once	TRBV7-8	TRBJ1-3	TGTGCCAGCAGCCCCTCCTCGGTCTCTGGAAACACCATATATTTT	CASSPSSVSGNTIYF
.	.	TRBV6-6	TRBJ1-5	TGTGCCAGCAGTTACTCAGGGCAGGAGGGGAGTCAGCCCCAGCATTTT	CASSYSGQEGSQPQHF